The 28 T cell receptor beta chains presented below share a single source sample, sequenced in a study of shared clonotypes between healthy human individuals. Assay used: immunoSEQ multiplex PCR; TCRdb lists only in-frame clones, some missing. The table has 2 million to 2.5 million clones, about nine tenths seen once. Input material: naive CD4+ T cells from PBMCs. This sample's subset: CD45RA+ positively selected. These receptors were taken from a man aged 18 to 35 in good health. Some clones in this sample may be carry-over from other donors' samples.

The chain joins TRBV15 to TRBJ2-3, with D tentatively TRBD2 (5 bases). This CDR3 comprises 15 residues. Germline CDR1 is LNHNV and CDR2 is YYDKDF (reference sequence). Trimming took off 3 bases at V and 6 bases at J, with 16 bases between the two ends. The CDR3 DNA reads as TGTGCCACCAGCAGGGACCACGGGATACGCGATACGCAGTATTTT. Translating it yields CATSRDHGIRDTQYF.

This chain links TRBV30 with TRBJ1-2; D may be TRBD1 (5 bases). The V and J ends lost 4 bases and 4 bases respectively, with 16 bases between them. Germline CDR1 is GTSNPN and CDR2 is SVGIG (reference sequence). This CDR3 has 14 amino acids. The CDR3 protein is CAWIRRGRRYGYTF. In DNA, the CDR3 is TGTGCCTGGATTAGGCGGGGACGGCGCTATGGCTACACCTTC.

A few counts support this clone. Other DNA sequences in the same sample also yield this CDR3. The genes are TRBV5-1 and TRBJ1-4, with unresolved D. Trimming removed 2 bases from V and 0 bases from J, with 2 bases in between. CDR3 length: 13 residues. CDR1 is SGHRS, CDR2 YFSETQ, per germline. The CDR3 coding sequence is TGCGCCAGCAGCTTAGCAACTAATGAAAAACTGTTTTTT. This codes for CASSLATNEKLFF.

This rearrangement joins TRBV5-1 to TRBJ2-7; D is unresolved. V was clipped by 1 base and J by 6 bases, with 11 bases between them. Germline CDR1 is SGHRS and CDR2 is YFSETQ. The CDR3 is 13 residues long. The CDR3 spells CASSLTLDGEQYF. The CDR3 DNA reads as TGCGCCAGCAGCTTGACGTTGGATGGCGAGCAGTACTTC.

This chain joins TRBV5-1 and TRBJ2-1; D gene ambiguous. From germline, CDR1 is SGHRS and CDR2 YFSETQ. The CDR3 covers 12 residues. With 1 base removed from V and 15 bases from J, the gap between germline ends came to 14 bases. The CDR3 spells CASSLPSNDAFF. CDR3 DNA: TGCGCCAGCAGCTTGCCCTCTAACGACGCGTTCTTC. Full variable domain (outside the CDR3, taken from reference TRBV5-1 and TRBJ2-1): KAGVTQTPRYLIKTRGQQVTLSCSPISGHRSVSWYQQTPGQGLQFLFEYFSETQRNKGNFPGRFSGRQFSNSRSEMNVSTLELGDSALYLCASSLPSNDAFFGPGTRLTVL.

The chain recombines TRBV19 with TRBJ2-2; D is uncertain. Germline V lookup: CDR1 LNHDA, CDR2 SQIVND (reference sequence). V was pared by 2 bases and J by 4 bases, with 8 bases between. This CDR3 comprises 14 residues. CDR3 bases: TGTGCCAGTAGTATACGGGTGGGCACCGGGGAGCTGTTTTTT. It translates to CASSIRVGTGELFF.

On this clone: Other nucleotide sequences from this sample produce the same CDR3. CDR3 amino acids: CASSLGLAGGPYEQYF. CDR3 in DNA: TGTGCCAGCAGCCTGGGACTAGCGGGAGGGCCCTACGAGCAGTACTTC. The genes are TRBV4-2 and TRBJ2-7; 16 bases match TRBD2. The V gene's germline CDR1 is LGHNA and CDR2 YNFKEQ. The ends lost 4 bases at V and 2 bases at J; junction bases unmatched: 2. This CDR3 has 16 residues.

The chain recombines TRBV7-2 with TRBJ1-1; tentatively, D is TRBD1 (5 bases). The CDR3 loop spans 14 amino acids. The V end was cut by 5 bases, the J end by 9 bases, with 19 bases between. Germline CDR1 reads SGHTA; CDR2 reads FQGNSA. The CDR3 reads CASSLRYGDGQAFF. The CDR3 bases are TGTGCCAGCAGCCTACGGTACGGGGACGGACAAGCTTTCTTT.

This clone was observed once. This same CDR3 is encoded by further DNA sequences in the sample. J is TRBJ2-3 and V is TRBV7-9; 8 bases match TRBD2. Germline CDR1 and CDR2: SEHNR and FQNEAQ (reference sequence). V gave up 3 bases and J gave up 4 bases; unmatched junction bases: 0. This CDR3 region has 13 residues. The CDR3 region has the DNA TGTGCCAGCAGCTTGCGGGGGGCAGATACGCAGTATTTT. It codes for CASSLRGADTQYF.

The chain has TRBV12-5 and TRBJ1-1, with 7 bases fitting TRBD1. J gave up 3 bases and V 7 bases, and 5 bases lay outside the gene matches. Germline CDR1 and CDR2: LGHNT and FRNRAP. There are 13 residues in the CDR3. The CDR3 DNA is TGTGCTAGTGCTCAGGGGGGGGACACTGAAGCTTTCTTT. It translates to CASAQGGDTEAFF.

The rearrangement joins TRBV4-2 to TRBJ2-7, with TRBD1 matching 9 bases. The V gene's germline CDR1 is LGHNA and CDR2 YNFKEQ. The CDR3 consists of 16 residues. Trimming cost V 0 bases and J 4 bases; bases outside gene matches: 7. CDR3 residues: CASSQDTGTGSYEQYF. The CDR3 DNA reads as TGTGCCAGCAGCCAAGACACCGGGACAGGGAGTTACGAGCAGTACTTC.

This chain uses TRBV20-1 with TRBJ1-1; 8 bases map to TRBD1. V dropped 7 bases and J dropped 4; count of bases not matched to a gene: 2. The germline CDR1 and CDR2 sequences are DFQATT and SNEGSKA (reference sequence). This CDR3 is 11 amino acids long. CDR3 sequence (DNA): TGCAGTGGACAGGGGTTCACTGAAGCTTTCTTT. It encodes CSGQGFTEAFF.

The genes are TRBV5-6 and TRBJ1-1, with 9 bases aligning to TRBD1. Germline V CDR1 and CDR2: SGHDT, YYEEEE. CDR3 length equals 16 residues. J gave up 4 bases and V 4 bases, and 11 bases lay outside the gene matches. The CDR3 protein is CASSLNRGRISTEAFF. The CDR3 DNA reads as TGTGCCAGCAGCCTCAACAGGGGGCGAATAAGCACTGAAGCTTTCTTT. The full variable domain, completed using reference TRBV5-6 and TRBJ1-1, is DAGVTQSPTHLIKTRGQQVTLRCSPKSGHDTVSWYQQALGQGPQFIFQYYEEEERQRGNFPDRFSGHQFPNYSSELNVNALLLGDSALYLCASSLNRGRISTEAFFGQGTRLTVV.

The V gene is TRBV18, the J gene TRBJ1-2; a weak D match, TRBD1 (5 bases). Deletions cut 3 bases from V and 5 bases from J, with 22 bases between. Germline CDR1 reads KGHSH; CDR2 reads LQKENI. The CDR3 covers 17 residues. CDR3 protein: CASSPRVEGRNYYGYTF. CDR3 in DNA: TGTGCCAGCTCACCGCGAGTCGAGGGACGAAATTATTATGGCTACACCTTC.

The V and J genes are TRBV5-4 and TRBJ1-1; TRBD1 might be the D (6 bases). V was cut by 4 bases and J by 5 bases, with 15 bases left in between. CDR3 length: 14 amino acids. From germline, CDR1 is SGHNT and CDR2 YYREEE (reference sequence). The CDR3 DNA sequence: TGTGCCAGCAGCCAGGACAGCCCGGAGACTGAAGCTTTCTTT. Translated, it gives CASSQDSPETEAFF. Filled out from reference TRBV5-4 and TRBJ1-1, the complete variable domain reads ETGVTQSPTHLIKTRGQQVTLRCSSQSGHNTVSWYQQALGQGPQFIFQYYREEENGRGNFPPRFSGLQFPNYSSELNVNALELDDSALYLCASSQDSPETEAFFGQGTRLTVV.

The chain uses TRBV5-1 and TRBJ2-7, with 8 bases matching TRBD1. J was trimmed by 5 bases and V by 3 bases; bases with no gene match: 4. The germline V gene has CDR1 SGHRS and CDR2 YFSETQ. CDR3 size: 13 residues. CDR3 bases: TGCGCCAGCAGCTCGACAGGGGCTAACGAGCAGTACTTC. Its protein is CASSSTGANEQYF.

The chain links TRBV2 to TRBJ1-5, with 8 bases aligning to TRBD1. The germline V gene encodes CDR1 SNHLY and CDR2 FYNNEI. This CDR3 has 14 residues. With V trimmed by 8 bases and J by 2 bases, 5 bases remained unmatched. For the CDR3, the DNA is TGTGCCAGCTCCAGGGGGCAAGGCAATCAGCCCCAGCATTTT. This encodes CASSRGQGNQPQHF.

The sample holds one count of this clone. CDR3 protein: CASSFGTGLDPRYF. The CDR3 DNA follows: TGCGCCAGCAGCTTTGGGACAGGGTTGGACCCACGGTACTTC. The J gene is TRBJ2-7, the V gene TRBV5-1; 9 nucleotides match TRBD1. Germline CDR1 SGHRS, CDR2 YFSETQ. CDR3 length: 14 residues. V dropped 2 bases and J dropped 12; count of bases not matched to a gene: 12.

V and J are TRBV10-1 and TRBJ1-4, with D unclear. CDR3 length equals 13 residues. V lost 3 bases and J lost 8, with 10 bases in between. The germline CDR1 and CDR2 sequences are WNHNN and SYGVQD (reference sequence). The CDR3 coding sequence is TGCGCCAGCAGTGATGGGATAGAGGAAAAACTGTTTTTT. It encodes CASSDGIEEKLFF.

This chain connects TRBV9 to TRBJ2-1; the D gene is possibly TRBD2 (5 bases). CDR1 SGDLS and CDR2 YYNGEE come from the germline V gene. V lost 4 bases to trimming and J lost 8 bases, with 16 bases between them. The CDR3 is 14 amino acids. CDR3 nucleotide sequence: TGTGCCAGCAGCATAGAACTCGCGGGCTATGAGCAGTTCTTC. Its translation is CASSIELAGYEQFF.

The rearrangement joins TRBV28 to TRBJ2-3; possibly TRBD1 for D (5 bases). The CDR3 has 13 residues. The V end was cut by 6 bases, the J end by 5 bases, with 12 bases between. Germline CDR1 is MDHEN and CDR2 is SYDVKM. CDR3 loop: CASRPRVLDTQYF. DNA of the CDR3: TGTGCCAGCAGGCCCAGGGTGCTAGATACGCAGTATTTT.

The CDR3 DNA reads TGTGCCTGGGTCACAGCTAGCGGGAGGGCCATCAATGAGCAGTTCTTC. Amino acid sequence: CAWVTASGRAINEQFF. The J gene is TRBJ2-1, the V gene TRBV30, with 12 bases identical to TRBD2. The CDR3 length is 16 residues. V gave up 5 bases and J gave up 6 bases; unmatched junction bases: 11. Germline assignment: CDR1 GTSNPN and CDR2 SVGIG (reference sequence).

Only one count was recorded for this clone. This chain connects TRBV6-5 to TRBJ1-1; 9 bases agree with TRBD1. The CDR3 length is 11 residues. Germline loops: CDR1 MNHEY, CDR2 SVGAGI. The V segment lost 4 bases and the J segment 10 bases; nucleotides outside the gene matches: 1. CDR3 DNA: TGTGCCAGCAGTTGGGGACAGGGAGCTTTCTTT. Protein product: CASSWGQGAFF.

The gene calls are TRBV5-4 and TRBJ1-3; D remains ambiguous. Looked up from germline, CDR1 is SGHNT and CDR2 is YYREEE (reference sequence). CDR3 length equals 15 residues. Trimming took 2 bases from V and 0 from J, leaving 9 bases between them. The CDR3, as DNA: TGTGCCAGCAGCTTCATGTCCTCCTCTGGAAACACCATATATTTT. It codes for CASSFMSSSGNTIYF. Together with reference TRBV5-4 and TRBJ1-3, the CDR3 gives the full variable domain: ETGVTQSPTHLIKTRGQQVTLRCSSQSGHNTVSWYQQALGQGPQFIFQYYREEENGRGNFPPRFSGLQFPNYSSELNVNALELDDSALYLCASSFMSSSGNTIYFGEGSWLTVV.

The table lists this clone with a count of one. This chain uses TRBV7-8 with TRBJ1-5; D is undetermined. CDR1 and CDR2 from the germline V gene are SGHVS and FQNEAQ. The CDR3 runs to 14 residues. V shed 2 bases and J shed 4 bases, with 9 bases lying between them. This CDR3 reads CASSLIGVNQPQHF. The CDR3 bases are TGTGCCAGCAGCTTAATAGGCGTTAATCAGCCCCAGCATTTT.

The V and J genes are TRBV5-1 and TRBJ2-5; possible D gene TRBD1, 6 bases. Germline CDR1 reads SGHRS; CDR2 reads YFSETQ. Trimming left V 4 bases short and J 5 bases short, with 15 bases between. The CDR3 contains 14 residues. The CDR3 DNA follows: TGCGCCAGCAGCCCCCCCGGACAGTTGGAGACCCAGTACTTC. It specifies CASSPPGQLETQYF.

The rearrangement links TRBV28 to TRBJ2-3, with a tentative D call TRBD2 (7 bases). Germline V lookup: CDR1 MDHEN, CDR2 SYDVKM. V was trimmed by 7 bases and J by 1 base, leaving 21 bases between them. The CDR3 spans 17 residues. In DNA, the CDR3 is TGTGCCAGCACCCCGGGGGGCGGCGGGATAGGCACAGATACGCAGTATTTT. As protein: CASTPGGGGIGTDTQYF.

With regard to this clone: The sample carries other DNA sequences with the same CDR3. CDR3 nucleotide sequence: TGTGCCAGCAGCTTAGATCCCACAGATACGCAGTATTTT. Translated, it gives CASSLDPTDTQYF. The chain recombines TRBV7-2 with TRBJ2-3; the D is unclear. CDR1 and CDR2 from the germline V gene are SGHTA and FQGNSA. V gave up 1 base and J gave up 2 bases, with 4 bases separating them. The CDR3 is 13 amino acids.